This T cell receptor beta chain appears in the sequencing data of a study of T cells after yellow fever vaccination (dated by TCRdb to about 2019). In the study overall: The SMART-Seq v4 Ultra Low Input RNA kit was used to prepare libraries from fractions with low cell numbers. To track T-cell clones before and after primary and booster YFV17D yellow fever vaccination, bulk TCR alpha and beta repertoires were sequenced longitudinally. The cohort comprised two healthy male donors, one aged 18 to 30 and one aged 30 to 40 years. Blood was drawn at multiple timepoints before and after primary and secondary immunization, with bulk PBMC replicates and cell subsets isolated. Overall study outcomes, separate from this receptor: Because only two donors were included in the study, the extent to which the findings can be generalized is limited. A small share of clonotypes occurred in both CD4 and CD8 compartments, likely arising from convergent recombination. After the booster, most clones that had expanded after primary vaccination were detected again (about 95% of CD4 and around nine tenths of CD8), suggesting broad maintenance of memory. FACS-sorted repertoires could contain abundant contaminating clonotypes from the bulk population, so computational filtering was required. The secondary T-cell response was found to be weaker but faster than the primary response, with a peak reached on day 5 rather than on day 15.

V lost 8 bases and J lost 4 bases, and the count of bases not matched to a germline gene is 4. CDR3 length: 13 amino acids, cysteine to phenylalanine. The CDR3 DNA has 39 bases and is translated from base 1. According to the germline V gene, CDR1 reads ENHRY and CDR2 reads SYGVKD. In the paper's terms, the treatment or condition label means: live attenuated yellow fever vaccine strain. At every blood-draw timepoint, two biological replicates of bulk PBMCs were collected. A standard Ficoll-Paque protocol was used to isolate PBMCs from peripheral blood. RNA was extracted with TriZol from bulk PBMCs, CD4 and CD8 fractions, and dextramer-positive and dextramer-negative fractions. This clonotype was recorded many times. The target of this receptor is not known. No base qualities exist here, and no much larger clone lies one base off it. TCR cDNA was synthesized by 5'RACE template switching, through which a universal primer site and unique molecular identifiers were introduced. Priming of cDNA synthesis was performed from both the TCR alpha and TCR beta constant segments. Library amplification used two PCR steps, and the second PCR step added sample barcodes and sequencing adapters. Sequencing of libraries was performed on Illumina HiSeq 2500 (2x100 bp) or NovaSeq (2x150 bp). Processing in the source paper ran as follows. MIGEC handled demultiplexing of reads and collapsing into UMI consensus sequences, while MiXCR performed V(D)J alignment. Vaccine-responding clonotypes were identified with edgeR using replicate PBMC samples, with FDR below 0.01 and a log2 fold change above 5 up to day 15 being required. Bulk clonotypes were assigned CD4 or CD8 identity according to which sequenced CD4 or CD8 repertoire held them at higher abundance. TCRdb reworked the public reads: Q25 trimming with fastp, MiXCR clone assembly, productive beta chains retained. All rows with the same CDR3 protein become a single entry with the most common DNA and genes. The V and J calls shown here were made by TCRdb, not taken from the authors' results. The sample yields hundreds of thousands of distinct CDR3 sequences; roughly 12% were counted once. The ten largest clones represent under 15% of the sample.

This receptor was identified in a man between 25 and 39 years old who received the YFV17D yellow fever vaccine. The input for sequencing was PBMCs, taken on the day of the yellow fever booster vaccination. The rearrangement combines TRBV10-3 with TRBJ2-5; TRBD2 lines up with 10 middle nucleotides. The CDR3 reads CAIGAGGSETQYF. In nucleotides, the sequence is TGTGCCATCGGAGCGGGAGGGTCAGAGACCCAGTACTTC.